This is a list of T cell receptor beta chains from one sample in a study of cytomegalovirus exposure and HLA in healthy donors. Measured with immunoSEQ multiplex PCR; TCRdb has only the in-frame clones, and not every one. The top ten hold under 2% of the sample, which has 150,000 to 200,000 clones, 80% to 85% seen once. The specimen sequenced was PBMCs. The receptors derive from a man in his late teens or twenties in good health and CMV-seronegative. Both conserved end residues are part of each CDR3. A D gene is named only where the DNA matches it firmly. Not every row has a clone size; where given, it reads once, few, many or a size class.

v_gene	d_gene	j_gene	abundance	CDR3aa	CDR3nt
TRBV9	.	TRBJ1-1	.	CASSVGELNTEAFF	TGTGCCAGCAGCGTAGGGGAGCTGAACACTGAAGCTTTCTTT
TRBV29-1	.	TRBJ1-5	.	CSVRGGNQPQHF	TGCAGCGTAAGGGGGGGGAATCAGCCCCAGCATTTT
TRBV6-6	TRBD2	TRBJ2-3	few	CASRLAGGTDTQYF	TGTGCCAGCAGACTAGCGGGGGGCACAGATACGCAGTATTTT
TRBV23-1	.	TRBJ2-1	few	CASSRPSSRGEYYYNEQFF	TGCGCCAGCAGTCGACCCAGCAGTAGGGGCGAGTACTACTACAATGAGCAGTTCTTC
TRBV15	.	TRBJ1-4	.	CATSLRGGLREKLFF	TGTGCCACCAGTCTAAGGGGGGGGCTGCGCGAAAAACTGTTTTTT
TRBV27	TRBD1	TRBJ2-4	.	CASSSINPSTGRIGIQYF	TGTGCCAGCAGCTCCATAAACCCGTCGACAGGGAGAATAGGGATTCAGTACTTC
TRBV27	.	TRBJ2-7	.	CASSLLGPSTEQYF	TGTGCCAGCAGTTTATTGGGCCCATCGACCGAGCAGTACTTC
TRBV5-1	TRBD1	TRBJ2-7	once	CASSRAGQAYEQYF	TGCGCCAGCAGTCGGGCCGGACAGGCCTACGAGCAGTACTTC
TRBV18	.	TRBJ1-3	.	CASSRGAGSAGNTIYF	TGTGCCAGCTCTAGAGGAGCAGGGTCGGCCGGAAACACCATATATTTT
TRBV7-2	.	TRBJ2-1	.	CASTMAPNEQFF	TGTGCCAGCACCATGGCCCCCAATGAGCAGTTCTTC
TRBV29-1	TRBD2	TRBJ2-3	.	CSAGVREEEDTQYF	TGCAGCGCCGGGGTGCGGGAGGAAGAAGATACGCAGTATTTT
TRBV6-5	.	TRBJ2-7	once	CASSYSNAGSYEQYF	TGTGCCAGCAGTTACTCGAATGCGGGGTCCTACGAGCAGTACTTC
TRBV2	TRBD1	TRBJ2-7	.	CASTIQGSRYEQYF	TGTGCCAGCACCATACAGGGGTCCCGCTACGAGCAGTACTTC
TRBV12-5	TRBD1	TRBJ1-1	.	CASGFTGGSMNTEAFF	TGTGCTAGTGGTTTTACAGGGGGGTCTATGAACACTGAAGCTTTCTTT
TRBV6-6	TRBD2	TRBJ2-3	.	CASRLELAGATDTQYF	TGTGCCAGCAGGCTCGAGCTAGCGGGGGCCACAGATACGCAGTATTTT
TRBV5-1	.	TRBJ1-6	.	CASIEAPGYNSPLHF	TGCGCCAGCATCGAGGCCCCTGGGTATAATTCACCCCTCCACTTT
TRBV5-1	TRBD2	TRBJ2-1	.	CASSLDAGGLRNEQFF	TGCGCCAGCAGCTTGGACGCGGGGGGGCTCCGCAATGAGCAGTTCTTC
TRBV7-2	.	TRBJ2-7	.	CASSLFPGLDEQYF	TGTGCCAGCAGCTTATTCCCGGGACTCGACGAGCAGTACTTC
TRBV7-9	TRBD1	TRBJ1-5	.	CASSRGTGDGQPQHF	TGTGCCAGCAGCCGCGGGACAGGGGATGGTCAGCCCCAACATTTT
TRBV5-1	TRBD1	TRBJ2-7	.	CASSLEGQGAYEQYF	TGCGCCAGCAGCTTGGAGGGACAGGGCGCCTACGAGCAGTACTTC
TRBV7-9	.	TRBJ2-4	.	CASNHGVAKNIQYF	TGTGCCAGTAACCACGGGGTAGCCAAAAACATTCAGTACTTC
TRBV28	TRBD2	TRBJ2-7	.	CASSLWGGEIGEQYF	TGTGCCAGCAGTTTATGGGGAGGGGAGATAGGCGAGCAGTACTTC
TRBV28	.	TRBJ1-4	.	CATRGGVGEKLFF	TGTGCCACCCGAGGCGGGGTAGGGGAAAAACTGTTTTTT
TRBV4-3	.	TRBJ1-1	medium-sized	CASSQGAGGGTWNTEAFF	TGCGCCAGCAGCCAAGGGGCGGGGGGAGGGACATGGAACACTGAAGCTTTCTTT
TRBV14	.	TRBJ2-1	.	CASSQRSLRNEQFF	TGTGCCAGCAGCCAGAGGTCCCTGCGGAATGAGCAGTTCTTC
TRBV9	TRBD1	TRBJ1-3	.	CASSVAGQGEGNAIYF	TGTGCCAGCAGCGTAGCTGGGCAGGGGGAAGGAAACGCCATATATTTT
TRBV28	TRBD2	TRBJ2-1	.	CASSSPGGAGRGYEQFF	TGTGCCAGCAGTTCTCCCGGGGGGGCGGGAAGGGGCTATGAGCAGTTCTTC
TRBV4-3	TRBD1	TRBJ2-6	.	CASSQEQGLGANVLTF	TGCGCCAGCAGCCAAGAACAGGGGCTGGGGGCCAACGTCCTGACTTTC
TRBV18	.	TRBJ2-7	.	CASSPPSAGASYEQYF	TGTGCCAGCTCACCACCGTCGGCAGGGGCCTCCTACGAGCAGTACTTC
TRBV6-4	TRBD2	TRBJ2-1	.	CASSDILAGRLEQFF	TGTGCCAGCAGTGATATATTAGCGGGGAGATTAGAGCAGTTCTTC
TRBV6-5	.	TRBJ2-7	.	CASRDPGLQMQYF	TGTGCCAGCAGAGACCCGGGACTGCAGATGCAGTACTTC